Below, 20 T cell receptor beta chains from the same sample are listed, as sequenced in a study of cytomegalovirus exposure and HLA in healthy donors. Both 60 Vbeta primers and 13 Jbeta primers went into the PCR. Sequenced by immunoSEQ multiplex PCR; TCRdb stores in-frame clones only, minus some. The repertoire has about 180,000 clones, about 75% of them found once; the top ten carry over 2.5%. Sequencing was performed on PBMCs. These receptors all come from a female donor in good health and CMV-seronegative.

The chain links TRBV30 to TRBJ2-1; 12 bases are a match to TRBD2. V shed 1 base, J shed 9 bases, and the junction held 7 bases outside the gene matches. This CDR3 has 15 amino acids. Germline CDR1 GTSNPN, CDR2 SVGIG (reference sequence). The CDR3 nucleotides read TGTGCCTGGAGTGGGCCTAGCGGGAGGGCCGGTGAGCAGTTCTTC. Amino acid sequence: CAWSGPSGRAGEQFF.

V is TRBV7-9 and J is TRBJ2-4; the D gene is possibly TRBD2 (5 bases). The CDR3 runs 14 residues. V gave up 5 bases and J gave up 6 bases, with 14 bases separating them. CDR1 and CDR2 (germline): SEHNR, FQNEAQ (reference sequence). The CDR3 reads CASSVHRELNIQYF. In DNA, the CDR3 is TGTGCCAGCAGCGTCCACCGGGAACTAAACATTCAGTACTTC. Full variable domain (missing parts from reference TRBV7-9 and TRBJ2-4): DTGVSQNPRHKITKRGQNVTFRCDPISEHNRLYWYRQTLGQGPEFLTYFQNEAQLEKSRLLSDRFSAERPKGSFSTLEIQRTEQGDSAMYLCASSVHRELNIQYFGAGTRLSVL.

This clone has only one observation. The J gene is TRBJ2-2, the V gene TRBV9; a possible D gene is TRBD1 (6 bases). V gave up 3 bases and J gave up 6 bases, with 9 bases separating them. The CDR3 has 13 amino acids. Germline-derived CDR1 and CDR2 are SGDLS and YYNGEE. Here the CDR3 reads CASSAPGAGELFF. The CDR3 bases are TGTGCCAGCAGCGCGCCAGGGGCCGGGGAGCTGTTTTTT.

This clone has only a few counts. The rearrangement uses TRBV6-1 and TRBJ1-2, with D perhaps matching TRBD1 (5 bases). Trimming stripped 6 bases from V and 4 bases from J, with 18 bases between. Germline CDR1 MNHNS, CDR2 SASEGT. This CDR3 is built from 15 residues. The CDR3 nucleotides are TGTGCCAGCAGCCAGGGAGGATCCCGTATCTATGGCTACACCTTC. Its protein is CASSQGGSRIYGYTF.

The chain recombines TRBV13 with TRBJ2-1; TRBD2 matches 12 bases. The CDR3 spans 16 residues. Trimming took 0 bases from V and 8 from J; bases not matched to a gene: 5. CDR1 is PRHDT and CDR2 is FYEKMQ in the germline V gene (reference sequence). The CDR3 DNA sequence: TGTGCCAGCAGCTTAGGCCGGACTAGCGGGGATTATGAGCAGTTCTTC. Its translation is CASSLGRTSGDYEQFF. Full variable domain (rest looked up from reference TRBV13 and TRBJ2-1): AAGVIQSPRHLIKEKRETATLKCYPIPRHDTVYWYQQGPGQDPQFLISFYEKMQSDKGSIPDRFSAQQFSDYHSELNMSSLELGDSALYFCASSLGRTSGDYEQFFGPGTRLTVL.

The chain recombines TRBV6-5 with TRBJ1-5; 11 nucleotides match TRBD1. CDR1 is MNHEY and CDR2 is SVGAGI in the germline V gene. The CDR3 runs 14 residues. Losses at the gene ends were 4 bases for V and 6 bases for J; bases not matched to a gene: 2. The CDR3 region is CASSSGTGGQPQHF. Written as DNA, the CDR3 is TGTGCCAGCAGTTCCGGGACAGGGGGTCAGCCCCAGCATTTT.

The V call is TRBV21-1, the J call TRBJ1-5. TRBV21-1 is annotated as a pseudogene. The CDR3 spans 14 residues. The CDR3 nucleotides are TGTGCCAGGCGGGCCATATATAGCAATCAGCCCCAGCATTTT. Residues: CARRAIYSNQPQHF.

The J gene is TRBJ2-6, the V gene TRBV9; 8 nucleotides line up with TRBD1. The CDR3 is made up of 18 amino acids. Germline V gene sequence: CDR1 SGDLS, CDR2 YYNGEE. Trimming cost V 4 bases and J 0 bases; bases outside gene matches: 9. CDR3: CASSSPGTGISGANVLTF. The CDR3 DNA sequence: TGTGCCAGCAGCTCCCCCGGGACAGGCATCTCTGGGGCCAACGTCCTGACTTTC. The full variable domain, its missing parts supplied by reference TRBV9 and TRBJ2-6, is DSGVTQTPKHLITATGQRVTLRCSPRSGDLSVYWYQQSLDQGLQFLIQYYNGEERAKGNILERFSAQQFPDLHSELNLSSLELGDSALYFCASSSPGTGISGANVLTFGAGSRLTVL.

CDR3 sequence reads: CASSSPYRVNEKLFF. In DNA, the CDR3 is TGTGCCAGCAGTTCACCCTACAGGGTTAATGAAAAACTGTTTTTT. This chain links TRBV28 with TRBJ1-4, with D tentatively TRBD1 (6 bases). Trimming took 4 bases from V and 4 from J, leaving 13 bases between them. CDR3 length: 15 residues. Germline-derived CDR1 and CDR2 are MDHEN and SYDVKM.

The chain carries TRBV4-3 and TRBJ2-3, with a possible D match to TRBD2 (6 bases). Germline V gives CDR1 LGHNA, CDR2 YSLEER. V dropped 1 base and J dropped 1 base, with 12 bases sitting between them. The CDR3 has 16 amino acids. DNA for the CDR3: TGCGCCAGCAGCCAAGCGGTATGGAGGGGCACAGATACGCAGTATTTT. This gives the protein CASSQAVWRGTDTQYF.

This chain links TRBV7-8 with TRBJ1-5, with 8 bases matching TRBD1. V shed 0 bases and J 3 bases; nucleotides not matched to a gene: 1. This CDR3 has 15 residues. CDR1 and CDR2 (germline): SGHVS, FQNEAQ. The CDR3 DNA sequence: TGTGCCAGCAGCTTAGCGGACAGGGCCAATCAGCCCCAGCATTTT. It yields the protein CASSLADRANQPQHF.

The CDR3 sequence is CATTQGATYGYTF. DNA for the CDR3: TGTGCCACCACGCAGGGGGCAACCTATGGCTACACCTTC. V and J are TRBV6-1 and TRBJ1-2, with 8 bases fitting TRBD1. The CDR3 runs 13 residues. CDR1 and CDR2 (germline): MNHNS, SASEGT. The V segment lost 10 bases and the J segment 4 bases; nucleotides outside the gene matches: 8.

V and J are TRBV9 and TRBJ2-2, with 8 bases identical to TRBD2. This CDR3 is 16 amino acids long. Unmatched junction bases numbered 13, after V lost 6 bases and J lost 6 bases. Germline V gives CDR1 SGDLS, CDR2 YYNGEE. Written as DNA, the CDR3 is TGTGCCAGCACAGCATTGAGCGGGAGCCATCCCGGGGAGCTGTTTTTT. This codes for CASTALSGSHPGELFF.

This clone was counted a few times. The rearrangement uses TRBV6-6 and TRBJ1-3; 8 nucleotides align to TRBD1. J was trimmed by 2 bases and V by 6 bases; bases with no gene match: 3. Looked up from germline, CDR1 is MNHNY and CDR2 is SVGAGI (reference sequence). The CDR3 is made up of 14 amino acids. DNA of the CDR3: TGTGCCAGCAGCCCGACAGGGGCTGGAAACACCATATATTTT. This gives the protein CASSPTGAGNTIYF.

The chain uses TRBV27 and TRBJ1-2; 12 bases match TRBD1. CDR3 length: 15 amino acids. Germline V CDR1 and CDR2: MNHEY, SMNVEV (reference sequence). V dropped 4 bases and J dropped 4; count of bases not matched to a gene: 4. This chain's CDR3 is CASSYGTGGAYGYTF. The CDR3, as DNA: TGTGCCAGCAGTTATGGGACAGGGGGCGCCTATGGCTACACCTTC.

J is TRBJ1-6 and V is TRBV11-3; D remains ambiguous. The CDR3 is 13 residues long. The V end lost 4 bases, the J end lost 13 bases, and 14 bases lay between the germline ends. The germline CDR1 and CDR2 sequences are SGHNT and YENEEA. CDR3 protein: CASSSTPSGPLHF. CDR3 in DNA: TGTGCCAGCAGCTCGACCCCGTCGGGGCCCCTCCACTTT. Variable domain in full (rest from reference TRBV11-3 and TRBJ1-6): EAGVVQSPRYKIIEKKQPVAFWCNPISGHNTLYWYLQNLGQGPELLIRYENEEAVDDSQLPKDRFSAERLKGVDSTLKIQPAELGDSAVYLCASSSTPSGPLHFGNGTRLTVT.

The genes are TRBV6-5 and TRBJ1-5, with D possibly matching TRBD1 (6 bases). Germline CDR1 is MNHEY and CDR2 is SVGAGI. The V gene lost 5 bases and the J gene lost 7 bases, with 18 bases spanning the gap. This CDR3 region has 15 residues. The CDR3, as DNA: TGTGCCAGCAGTGCCACTACGGCAGGGGCCCAGCCCCAGCATTTT. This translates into CASSATTAGAQPQHF.

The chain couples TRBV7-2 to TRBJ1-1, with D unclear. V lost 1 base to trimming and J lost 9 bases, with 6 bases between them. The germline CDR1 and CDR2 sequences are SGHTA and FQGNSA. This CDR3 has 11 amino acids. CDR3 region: CASSLGRKAFF. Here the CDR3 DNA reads TGTGCCAGCAGCTTAGGCAGGAAAGCTTTCTTT.

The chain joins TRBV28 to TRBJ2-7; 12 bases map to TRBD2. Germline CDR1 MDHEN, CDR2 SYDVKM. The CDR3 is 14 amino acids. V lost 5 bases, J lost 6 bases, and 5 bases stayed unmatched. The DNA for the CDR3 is TGTGCCAGCAGTCCGACTAGCGGGAGCGGCGAGCAGTACTTC. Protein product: CASSPTSGSGEQYF.

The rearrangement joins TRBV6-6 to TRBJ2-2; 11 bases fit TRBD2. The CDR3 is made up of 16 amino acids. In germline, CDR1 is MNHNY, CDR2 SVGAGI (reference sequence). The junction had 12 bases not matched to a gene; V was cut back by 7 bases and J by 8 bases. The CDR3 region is CASTDIAGGPAGELFF. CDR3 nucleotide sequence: TGTGCCAGCACGGATATAGCGGGGGGGCCCGCAGGGGAGCTGTTTTTT.